The 15 T cell receptor beta chains listed next were all sequenced from one sample in a study of T-cell reconstitution after alpha-beta-depleted transplantation in children. A library of TCRbeta sequences, prepared with unique molecular identifiers, was generated. Each CDR3 protein gets one entry after TCRdb re-called the PCR reads with MiXCR. The sample has a few hundred thousand distinct CDR3 sequences, about a sixth seen once. This sample comprised PBMCs, mostly from graft donor cells, obtained 360 days after TCRalphabeta/CD19-depleted stem cell transplant. All receptors derive from a boy in the first two years of life who had a stem cell transplant for Wiskott-Aldrich syndrome, so the T cells may come from the graft donor.

This clonotype was detected only a few times. This sequence joins TRBV10-3 and TRBJ2-7, with a possible D match to TRBD2 (5 bases). CDR1 is ENHRY and CDR2 is SYGVKD in the germline V gene. The CDR3 is 12 residues long. V dropped 3 bases and J dropped 6 bases, with 9 bases sitting between them. The CDR3 coding sequence is TGTGCCATCAGTGACCCCAGCGGCGAGCAGTACTTC. It specifies CAISDPSGEQYF.

This chain joins TRBV11-2 and TRBJ2-5; 9 bases fit TRBD1. The germline V gene encodes CDR1 SGHAT and CDR2 FQNNGV. This CDR3 comprises 14 residues. V gave up 2 bases and J gave up 7 bases; unmatched junction bases: 5. CDR3 protein: CASSLKDRGGTQYF. The CDR3 DNA reads as TGTGCCAGCAGCTTAAAGGACAGGGGAGGGACCCAGTACTTC.

At least ten counts were recorded for this clonotype. The genes are TRBV11-2 and TRBJ2-1, with D maybe TRBD2 (5 bases). The V and J ends lost 1 base and 3 bases respectively, with 13 bases between them. The CDR3 is 16 amino acids. CDR1 is SGHAT and CDR2 is FQNNGV in the germline V gene. In DNA form, the CDR3 reads TGTGCCAGCAGCTTAGGGAGGCTAGTCTTCTACAATGAGCAGTTCTTC. Amino acid sequence: CASSLGRLVFYNEQFF.

V usage is TRBV15 and J usage is TRBJ2-5; D possibly uses TRBD1 or TRBD2 (5 bases each). The germline V gene has CDR1 LNHNV and CDR2 YYDKDF (reference sequence). This CDR3 is built from 13 residues. Trimming shortened V by 5 bases and J by 5 bases, and 12 bases separated the two germline ends. CDR3 loop: CATSYIWGETQYF. DNA of the CDR3: TGTGCCACCAGCTACATTTGGGGGGAGACCCAGTACTTC.

This chain connects TRBV7-8 to TRBJ2-7, with 8 nucleotides matching TRBD2. CDR1 SGHVS and CDR2 FQNEAQ come from the germline V gene. CDR3 size: 15 residues. J lost 2 bases, V lost 5 bases, and 8 bases had no gene match. Here the CDR3 DNA reads TGTGCCAGCAGCCCCTTAGCGGGACCTGCCTACGAGCAGTACTTC. It encodes CASSPLAGPAYEQYF. The full variable domain, its missing parts supplied by reference TRBV7-8 and TRBJ2-7, is GAGVSQSPRYKVAKRGQDVALRCDPISGHVSLFWYQQALGQGPEFLTYFQNEAQLDKSGLPSDRFFAERPEGSVSTLKIQRTQQEDSAVYLCASSPLAGPAYEQYFGPGTRLTVT.

The gene calls are TRBV6-5 and TRBJ2-2; TRBD1 might be the D (6 bases). Per the germline V gene, CDR1 is MNHEY and CDR2 is SVGAGI. Trimming took off 2 bases at V and 4 bases at J, with 14 bases between the two ends. CDR3 size: 16 residues. For the CDR3, the DNA is TGTGCCAGCAGTTACCTCCTGAGCAGGGGCACCGGGGAGCTGTTTTTT. Residues: CASSYLLSRGTGELFF.

The gene calls are TRBV14 and TRBJ2-1, with TRBD2 matching 15 bases. The length of the CDR3 is 24 residues. Germline V gene lookup returns CDR1 SGHDN and CDR2 FVKESK. Unmatched junction bases numbered 31, after V lost 4 bases and J lost 9 bases. The DNA for the CDR3 is TGTGCCAGCAGCCCTAAGGTTTTTGTTGGGAACACCTACCCCGGGACTAGCGGGAGGACTGAGCAGTTCTTC. It codes for CASSPKVFVGNTYPGTSGRTEQFF. Together with reference TRBV14 and TRBJ2-1, the CDR3 gives the full variable domain: EAGVTQFPSHSVIEKGQTVTLRCDPISGHDNLYWYRRVMGKEIKFLLHFVKESKQDESGMPNNRFLAERTGGTYSTLKVQPAELEDSGVYFCASSPKVFVGNTYPGTSGRTEQFFGPGTRLTVL.

J is TRBJ2-1 and V is TRBV7-2, with D tentatively TRBD2 (5 bases). CDR1 SGHTA and CDR2 FQGNSA come from the germline V gene. The CDR3 is 16 amino acids. V lost 1 base to trimming and J lost 4 bases, with 14 bases between them. Written as DNA, the CDR3 is TGTGCCAGCAGCTTAGGAGTGACTAAAGCTTACAATGAGCAGTTCTTC. Translated: CASSLGVTKAYNEQFF.

In its sample, this clonotype was seen a few times. This chain joins TRBV7-9 and TRBJ1-1; no firm D call. This CDR3 region has 15 residues. CDR1 and CDR2 (germline): SEHNR, FQNEAQ (reference sequence). Trimming took off 4 bases at V and 2 bases at J, with 14 bases between the two ends. The CDR3 DNA reads TGTGCCAGCAGCTCAAGACAAGACTTAAACACTGAAGCTTTCTTT. Amino acids: CASSSRQDLNTEAFF.

This chain links TRBV5-1 with TRBJ2-1; a weak D match, TRBD2 (7 bases). V lost 2 bases and J lost 7, with 13 bases in between. Germline V gene data show CDR1 as SGHRS and CDR2 as YFSETQ. The CDR3 is 14 amino acids. The CDR3 DNA reads as TGCGCCAGCAGCTTCGCGGGGGCTTGGAATGAGCAGTTCTTC. Translation gives CASSFAGAWNEQFF.

This clonotype showed up just a few times. The genes are TRBV19 and TRBJ2-4; TRBD1 agrees at 8 bases. The length of the CDR3 is 18 residues. CDR1 is LNHDA and CDR2 is SQIVND in the germline V gene (reference sequence). V lost 2 bases to trimming and J lost 0 bases; unmatched junction nucleotides: 9. Here the CDR3 reads CASSIPLSRGLAKNIQYF. Written as DNA, the CDR3 is TGTGCCAGTAGTATACCCCTTTCCAGGGGGCTAGCCAAAAACATTCAGTACTTC.

At least ten counts were recorded for this clonotype. The chain combines TRBV28 with TRBJ1-5, with D uncertain. V was clipped by 2 bases and J by 9 bases, with 14 bases between them. CDR1 is MDHEN, CDR2 SYDVKM, per germline. CDR3 length: 14 residues. CDR3 nucleotide sequence: TGTGCCAGCAGTTTAATTTTGAGTGTCGGGCCCCAGCATTTT. It specifies CASSLILSVGPQHF.

J is TRBJ2-5 and V is TRBV5-6, with TRBD1 matching 8 bases. V was clipped by 3 bases and J by 0 bases; unmatched bases: 10. Germline V lookup: CDR1 SGHDT, CDR2 YYEEEE. The CDR3 has 17 residues. The CDR3 loop reads CASSSRRRTGYQETQYF. For the CDR3, the DNA is TGTGCCAGCAGCTCTCGTCGTAGGACAGGGTACCAAGAGACCCAGTACTTC.

This clonotype has a handful of counts. This rearrangement joins TRBV12-3 or TRBV12-4 to TRBJ2-1, with D unclear. Trimming took 7 bases from V and 4 from J, leaving 8 bases between them. The CDR3 is made up of 12 amino acids. The CDR3 sequence is CASKFGYNEQFF. The CDR3 bases are TGTGCCAGCAAGTTCGGTTACAATGAGCAGTTCTTC.

The sample holds many counts of this clonotype. The chain combines TRBV15 with TRBJ2-1, with 7 bases matching TRBD2. The V gene's germline CDR1 is LNHNV and CDR2 YYDKDF (reference sequence). J lost 7 bases, V lost 1 base, and 7 bases had no gene match. The CDR3 covers 15 residues. The CDR3 here is CATSRVGGKQNEQFF. The CDR3 DNA sequence: TGTGCCACCAGCAGAGTCGGGGGGAAACAAAATGAGCAGTTCTTC.